This T cell receptor (beta chain) was identified in a study of T cell responses to AZD1222 COVID-19 vaccine listed by TCRdb under 2021. General notes on the study: AZD1222 recipients with second doses at about 4 weeks or about 12 weeks were pooled, because spike-specific TCR depth and breadth did not differ between schedules. Trial participants were enrolled into age subgroups of 18-55, 56-69 and 70-plus years, which contained about 150, 28 and 57 TCR-sequenced participants, respectively. TCR sequencing covered more than 230 trial participants: 207 given two doses of AZD1222 and around 25 given two doses of MenACWY control vaccine.

The CDR3 regions of human TCRbeta chains were analyzed by immunosequencing. The authors' pipeline ran thus. TCRs in the repertoires were compared against a reference library of SARS-CoV-2-specific TCRs that had been generated with the MIRA antigen-specificity platform. Breadth was defined as the fraction of unique TCRs that were SARS-CoV-2-associated. Depth was defined as the fraction of total T cells that were SARS-CoV-2-associated. Using the MIRA data, every spike-specific TCR was mapped to the spike region that the TCR reacted to and assigned to either a CD4 or a CD8 class. Log10-transformed breadth and depth values were compared by one-way ANOVA with Sidak's multiple comparisons tests. TCRdb took over this immuneACCESS table, retaining in-frame rearrangements with V and J assigned. Such tables are incomplete; in checked studies, under half of the missing clones stem from an unresolved V gene, and the remainder is unexplained. That table gives V, J and clone size, and the DNA gave D and trimming. For this sample the table gives approximately 190,000 clones, of which approximately 91% were detected only once. The biggest ten clones account for roughly 0.99% of the sample.

To note about this clone: What this receptor recognizes is not known. The record has no base qualities; no much larger clone is one base away.

What the research found in general, with its limitations: After two AZD1222 doses, spike-specific TCR breadth and depth were significantly higher than at day 0 and than in MenACWY recipients. Participants were mostly white British and included more females than males, and it was suggested by the authors that clonal diversity may have been underestimated. Conclusions about previously exposed vaccinees are limited, since just six AZD1222 recipients were seropositive for SARS-CoV-2 at baseline. Reportedly, close to half of the unique spike-specific TCRs recognized epitopes lying outside the regions that are mutated in the B.1.351 and B.1.1.7 variants. Because no day 14 peak-response samples were available, repertoires were characterized only after the peak T cell response. The whole spike protein was spanned by vaccine-associated CD4 TCRs, and dominant responses were seen in regions 160-218 and 743-854. In the small 56-69-year group, the increase in depth fell short of significance, most likely because of low power.

The label giving this sample's time point can be read as: baseline before first vaccination. Vaccinee samples were obtained from the UK trials COV001 and COV002, which included a single-blind randomized controlled phase 2/3 trial of AZD1222 (ChAdOx1 nCoV-19) in healthy adults. For TCRbeta chain sequencing, PBMC samples from trial participants were taken at day 0 and at day 28 after the second dose. The sample was peripheral blood, taken on day 0 of AZD1222 vaccination. This TCR was recovered from an adult in good health.

The CDR3 region reads CASSLGQANYGYTF. The DNA sequence follows: TGTGCCAGCAGCTTGGGACAGGCTAACTATGGCTACACCTTC. The chain links TRBV5-4 with TRBJ1-2; TRBD1 is perhaps the D gene, given 6 matching bases. Cut back by 0 bases and 0 bases, the V and J ends lie 6 bases apart. Inclusive of the bounding cysteine and phenylalanine, the CDR3 is 14 residues long. Of all the DNA, just the CDR3 is kept, 42 bases in frame from base 1. For CDR1 and CDR2, the germline V gene (reference sequence) lists SGHNT and YYREEE.